These 10 T cell receptor beta chains came from one sample sequenced in a study of blood T cell repertoires in COVID-19. Here immunoSEQ multiplex PCR was the method, and the copy in TCRdb shows in-frame clones only, minus some. In the table there are approximately 190,000 clones, roughly 86% of which are singletons. Sequenced material: PBMCs or T cells enriched from blood (not recorded which). The receptors originated from a middle-aged woman in a cohort exposed to, infected with or recovered from COVID-19 (not recorded which).

The CDR3, as DNA: TGTGCCAGCAGAGGCGGTATTGAGCAGTTCTTC. Translated, it gives CASRGGIEQFF. This rearrangement joins TRBV11-3 to TRBJ2-1; D unclear. Germline V gene sequence: CDR1 SGHNT, CDR2 YENEEA. The V end lost 6 bases, the J end lost 9 bases, and 9 bases lay between the germline ends. This CDR3 contains 11 residues.

The V and J genes are TRBV4-1 and TRBJ1-1; D may be TRBD1 (5 bases). Trimming took 4 bases from V and 3 from J, leaving 18 bases between them. From germline, CDR1 is MGHRA and CDR2 YSYEKL. The CDR3 has 16 residues. CDR3 residues: CASSPRGGGRDTEAFF. The CDR3 bases are TGCGCCAGCAGCCCTCGTGGGGGGGGTCGAGACACTGAAGCTTTCTTT.

This rearrangement joins TRBV19 to TRBJ1-1; 8 bases line up with TRBD1. With 5 bases clipped from V and 0 bases from J, the junction kept 8 bases outside the gene matches. The CDR3 runs 16 residues. Per the germline V gene, CDR1 is LNHDA and CDR2 is SQIVND (reference sequence). CDR3 amino acids: CASSANPGQVNTEAFF. As DNA, the CDR3 is TGTGCCAGTAGTGCAAACCCGGGACAGGTGAACACTGAAGCTTTCTTT.

This clone was observed a few times. The rearrangement joins TRBV6-1 to TRBJ2-7, with 10 bases aligning to TRBD1. The length of the CDR3 is 16 residues. Germline V lookup: CDR1 MNHNS, CDR2 SASEGT. Germline trimming cut 2 bases from V and 1 base from J; bases unmatched to any gene: 5. CDR3 in amino acids: CASSEFWTGGSYEQYF. The CDR3 nucleotides read TGTGCCAGCAGTGAATTTTGGACAGGGGGATCCTACGAGCAGTACTTC.

The V and J genes are TRBV5-6 and TRBJ2-3, with D possibly matching TRBD2 (6 bases). CDR3 length: 18 amino acids. Germline CDR1 SGHDT, CDR2 YYEEEE. Trimming pared 4 bases from V and 0 bases from J, leaving 21 bases between. The CDR3 coding sequence is TGTGCCAGCAGCAGCATCGGGCGGTGGGGGGTAAGCACAGATACGCAGTATTTT. Its translation: CASSSIGRWGVSTDTQYF.

The chain is built from TRBV10-3 and TRBJ1-1; D uncertain. This CDR3 spans 17 amino acids. The V gene's germline CDR1 is ENHRY and CDR2 SYGVKD. With 2 bases removed from V and 1 base from J, the gap between germline ends came to 17 bases. The DNA for the CDR3 is TGTGCCATCAGTGAGGCCCCCCTACGGCGGAGGAACACTGAAGCTTTCTTT. Translating gives CAISEAPLRRRNTEAFF.

The count of this clone is one. The V gene is TRBV30, the J gene TRBJ1-2; TRBD1 matches at 9 bases. Germline CDR1 GTSNPN, CDR2 SVGIG (reference sequence). The ends lost 2 bases at V and 7 bases at J; junction bases unmatched: 14. The CDR3 totals 16 residues. CDR3 DNA sequence: TGTGCCTGGAGTCGATTCTCCGGGACAGGGTTAGGTGGCTACACCTTC. This gives the protein CAWSRFSGTGLGGYTF.

The genes are TRBV7-9 and TRBJ2-1; maybe TRBD1 (5 bases). Germline V gene lookup returns CDR1 SEHNR and CDR2 FQNEAQ (reference sequence). CDR3 size: 14 residues. V gave up 1 base and J gave up 7 bases, with 11 bases separating them. The CDR3, as DNA: TGTGCCAGCAGCTTAGTCCCCCCAGGGAATGAGCAGTTCTTC. This codes for CASSLVPPGNEQFF. The full variable domain, completed using reference TRBV7-9 and TRBJ2-1, is DTGVSQNPRHKITKRGQNVTFRCDPISEHNRLYWYRQTLGQGPEFLTYFQNEAQLEKSRLLSDRFSAERPKGSFSTLEIQRTEQGDSAMYLCASSLVPPGNEQFFGPGTRLTVL.

The chain combines TRBV6-2 or TRBV6-3 with TRBJ1-1; tentatively, D is TRBD1 (6 bases). CDR3 size: 14 residues. Germline V lookup: CDR1 MNHEY, CDR2 SVGEGT. V was shortened by 5 bases and J by 1 base, with 11 bases between the two germline ends. DNA for the CDR3: TGTGCCAGCAGTCTTTCGGGACAGAACACTGAAGCTTTCTTT. Translation: CASSLSGQNTEAFF.

The chain carries TRBV7-8 and TRBJ2-7; D call uncertain. CDR1 and CDR2 from the germline V gene are SGHVS and FQNEAQ. V was clipped by 2 bases and J by 3 bases, with 11 bases between them. The CDR3 loop spans 14 amino acids. The CDR3 region is CASSLSRSGYEQYF. CDR3 DNA: TGTGCCAGCAGCTTAAGTCGGTCGGGCTACGAGCAGTACTTC.